The 11 T cell receptor beta chains below were found in one sample sequenced in a study of cytomegalovirus exposure and HLA in healthy donors. The study ran its PCR with 60 Vbeta and 13 Jbeta primers. Profiling relied on immunoSEQ multiplex PCR, and the TCRdb table lists in-frame clones only, not all of them. This sample contains about 200,000 clones. The sequencing input was PBMCs. Receptor source: a girl aged 2 to 9 in good health and CMV-seropositive.

Here the CDR3 reads CASSLSWASGRIWETQYF. CDR3 nucleotides: TGCGCCAGCAGCTTGAGTTGGGCTAGCGGGAGGATCTGGGAGACCCAGTACTTC. The chain links TRBV5-1 to TRBJ2-5, with 11 bases matching TRBD2. The length of the CDR3 is 18 residues. Germline V gene data show CDR1 as SGHRS and CDR2 as YFSETQ. The trim removed 1 base at V and 5 bases at J, leaving 13 bases unmatched. The full variable domain, completed using reference TRBV5-1 and TRBJ2-5, is KAGVTQTPRYLIKTRGQQVTLSCSPISGHRSVSWYQQTPGQGLQFLFEYFSETQRNKGNFPGRFSGRQFSNSRSEMNVSTLELGDSALYLCASSLSWASGRIWETQYFGPGTRLLVL.

The chain links TRBV29-1 to TRBJ2-7; the D is unclear. In germline, CDR1 is SQVTM, CDR2 ANQGSEA. Trimming left V 7 bases short and J 2 bases short, with 18 bases between. This CDR3 contains 14 residues. The CDR3 DNA sequence: TGCAGCGCCGGCCGAGACTTTGGAACCTACGAGCAGTACTTC. Amino acids: CSAGRDFGTYEQYF.

The rearrangement links TRBV2 to TRBJ2-7, with 13 bases that match TRBD2. CDR1 is SNHLY and CDR2 is FYNNEI in the germline V gene. After removal of 8 bases from V and 0 bases from J, the junction contained 1 base not matched to a gene. The CDR3 totals 14 residues. The CDR3 coding sequence is TGTGCCAGCGGACTAGCGGGGGTCTCCTACGAGCAGTACTTC. The encoded protein is CASGLAGVSYEQYF.

The chain is built from TRBV30 and TRBJ1-1; D unclear. V was pared by 0 bases and J by 3 bases, with 5 bases between. Germline lookup yields CDR1 GTSNPN and CDR2 SVGIG (reference sequence). This CDR3 has 12 residues. As DNA, the CDR3 is TGTGCCTGGAGTGTGGCTTACACTGAAGCTTTCTTT. Protein: CAWSVAYTEAFF.

This rearrangement joins TRBV28 to TRBJ1-5; D call uncertain. This CDR3 has 15 residues. Trimming removed 5 bases at V and 0 bases at J, with 11 bases between. Per germline, CDR1 MDHEN and CDR2 SYDVKM. As DNA, the CDR3 is TGTGCCAGCAGTAAACCTAAGTATAGCAATCAGCCCCAGCATTTT. Amino acids: CASSKPKYSNQPQHF.

This sequence joins TRBV30 and TRBJ2-2, with D perhaps matching TRBD1 (5 bases). CDR3 length equals 13 residues. Trimming took off 1 base at V and 6 bases at J, with 9 bases between the two ends. The germline CDR1 and CDR2 sequences are GTSNPN and SVGIG (reference sequence). The CDR3 DNA sequence: TGTGCCTGGAGTGCCAGGGCGGCCGGGGAGCTGTTTTTT. Translated: CAWSARAAGELFF.

A remark on this clone: In the same sample, other DNA sequences code for this CDR3. The chain is built from TRBV6-1 and TRBJ1-4, with TRBD1 identical over 8 bases. Looked up from germline, CDR1 is MNHNS and CDR2 is SASEGT. The V gene end was trimmed by 8 bases and the J gene end by 5 bases; junction bases not matched to a gene: 7. CDR3 length: 14 residues. CDR3 sequence reads: CASSLTGVNEKLFF. The CDR3 DNA follows: TGTGCCAGCTCCTTGACAGGGGTAAATGAAAAACTGTTTTTT.

CDR3 DNA: TGTGCCAGCAGTGAATATATAGGGGGGGGATCTGAAGCTTTCTTT. Its protein product is CASSEYIGGGSEAFF. V usage is TRBV25-1 and J usage is TRBJ1-1, with a possible D match to TRBD1 (6 bases). The CDR3 loop spans 15 amino acids. V was clipped by 0 bases and J by 6 bases, with 14 bases between them. Germline loops: CDR1 MGHDK, CDR2 SYGVNS.

This chain joins TRBV5-1 and TRBJ2-1, with 7 bases matching TRBD2. Germline CDR1 is SGHRS and CDR2 is YFSETQ. CDR3 length equals 14 residues. Trimming cost V 2 bases and J 8 bases; bases outside gene matches: 7. The CDR3 here is CASSFGGSGYEQFF. Here the CDR3 DNA reads TGCGCCAGCAGCTTCGGGGGGAGCGGCTATGAGCAGTTCTTC.

The chain has TRBV11-3 and TRBJ2-5; 8 nucleotides line up with TRBD2. Germline values: CDR1 SGHNT, CDR2 YENEEA. V trimming: 3 bases; J trimming: 5 bases; junction bases outside the gene matches: 2. There are 13 residues in the CDR3. CDR3 sequence: CASSFPGGETQYF. CDR3 nucleotide sequence: TGTGCCAGCAGCTTCCCGGGGGGGGAGACCCAGTACTTC.

This chain connects TRBV30 to TRBJ2-7, with D possibly being TRBD2 (5 bases). V gave up 3 bases and J gave up 2 bases, with 8 bases separating them. Germline CDR1 reads GTSNPN; CDR2 reads SVGIG (reference sequence). The CDR3 extends over 12 amino acids. For the CDR3, the DNA is TGTGCCTGGAGAAGAGGGACCTACGAGCAGTACTTC. It codes for CAWRRGTYEQYF.